This TCR beta chain derives from a study of a mutant IDH1 vaccine in newly diagnosed glioma (TCRdb year 2021). Context from the whole study: The approximately 33 treated patients were approximately 62% male and around 40% female, with a mean age of roughly 42 years. Before enrollment, patients had received standard therapy of radiotherapy alone, temozolomide alone, or radiochemotherapy with temozolomide; most received the combination. Peripheral blood samples were drawn at six visits, namely V03 (baseline), V05, V07, V10, V12 and V13. For exploratory analyses, 25 treated patients had longitudinal TCRB deep sequencing done wherever samples were available.

Receptor amplification or capture employed the immunoSEQ multiplex PCR assay. Rearranged TCR beta chain sequences were amplified using the hsTCRB Kit according to the manufacturer's protocol. An Illumina MiSeq was used to sequence the TCRB libraries. Per the original workflow: Demultiplexing, trimming and gene mapping were performed with the kit vendor's proprietary platform. Entries here come from immuneACCESS through TCRdb and include only in-frame sequences with V and J called. Some clones fail to appear in such tables; in the studies checked, an unresolved V gene covers under half of the shortfall, and the cause of the remainder is unknown. Clonal size and the V and J genes are those of that table, whereas D and trimming came from the DNA. The sample table shows approximately 52,000 clones, and around 80% are seen once. The top ten hold about 1.7% of the sample. Trimmed from V: 6 bases; trimmed from J: 2 bases; junction bases lacking a gene match: 4. The CDR3 sequence holds 14 residues, the cysteine and phenylalanine included. Just CDR3 DNA is preserved here, 42 bases in frame from base 1. For CDR1 and CDR2, the germline V gene lists ENHRY and SYGVKD.

Sample time point, as interpreted from the label and publication: baseline, week 1 (first vaccination visit). The sample's treatment or condition, from its label and the paper: pre-vaccination baseline after standard-of-care therapy. The donors had newly diagnosed IDH1-mutant astrocytomas of WHO grade 3 or 4 that showed loss of nuclear ATRX. The samples were drawn from NOA16, a multicentre, single-arm, open-label phase I trial in Germany that tested a mutant IDH1 peptide vaccine in humans for the first time. Blood drawn at visit V03 was used as the baseline sample for immunogenicity testing. Genomic DNA for TCRB sequencing was extracted from EDTA blood using the DNeasy Blood and Tissue Kit. This clone was seen only a few times. Its antigen specificity is not known. Per-base qualities were not stored, and no clone one base away is much larger. Results the study describes overall, beyond this receptor: The authors stated that sample limitations prevented analyses of patient blood samples from being reproduced. Immune responses induced by the vaccine were seen in about 93% of patients across multiple MHC alleles. No apparent relationship was observed between pseudoprogression and alterations in the top peripheral T cell clonotypes detected by TCRB sequencing. Selection of PBMC samples for TCRB deep sequencing was based on availability.

The material was PBMCs, obtained from a glioma patient treated with radiotherapy, temozolomide or both. The origin of this receptor is a woman in her forties with glioma. Rearrangement joined TRBV10-3 to TRBJ1-5, with TRBD1 matching 7 junction bases. In nucleotide form, the sequence is TGTGCCATCAGGGATGGACAGGGCAATCAGCCCCAGCATTTT. Its protein is CAIRDGQGNQPQHF.